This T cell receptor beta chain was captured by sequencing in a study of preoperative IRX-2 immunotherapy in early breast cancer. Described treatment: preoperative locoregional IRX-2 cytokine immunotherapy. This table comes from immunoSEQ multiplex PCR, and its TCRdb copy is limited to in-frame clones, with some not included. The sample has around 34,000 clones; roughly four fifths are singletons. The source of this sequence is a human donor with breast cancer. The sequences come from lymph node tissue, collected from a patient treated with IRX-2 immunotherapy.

Here the CDR3 reads CAISREREDEQYF. CDR3 nucleotides: TGTGCCATCAGCCGCGAGCGGGAGGACGAGCAGTACTTC. V gene TRBV6-8 combines with J gene TRBJ2-7; 9 bases are shared with TRBD2. The CDR3 is 13 amino acids. Trimming cost V 10 bases and J 5 bases; bases outside gene matches: 9. Germline CDR1 MNHGY, CDR2 SAAAGT.